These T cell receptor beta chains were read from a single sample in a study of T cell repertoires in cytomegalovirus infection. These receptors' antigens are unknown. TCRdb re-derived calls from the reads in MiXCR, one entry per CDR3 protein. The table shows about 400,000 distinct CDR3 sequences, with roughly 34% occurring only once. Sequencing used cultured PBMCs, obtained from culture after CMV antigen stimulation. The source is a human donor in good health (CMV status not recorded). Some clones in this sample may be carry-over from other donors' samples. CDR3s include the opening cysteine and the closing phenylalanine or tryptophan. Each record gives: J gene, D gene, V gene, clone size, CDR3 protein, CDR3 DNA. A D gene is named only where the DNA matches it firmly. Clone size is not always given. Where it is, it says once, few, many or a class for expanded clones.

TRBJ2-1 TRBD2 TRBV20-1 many CSATSIQGTSGSPPDEQFF TGCAGTGCTACCAGTATACAAGGGACTAGCGGGAGTCCCCCCGATGAGCAGTTCTTC
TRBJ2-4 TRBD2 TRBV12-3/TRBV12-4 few CASSPTSGGHSIQYF TGTGCCAGCAGTCCGACTAGCGGGGGACATAGCATTCAGTACTTC
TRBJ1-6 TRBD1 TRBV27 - CASSIRQGAFNSPLHF TGTGCCAGCAGTATACGACAGGGGGCCTTCAACTCACCCCTCCACTTT
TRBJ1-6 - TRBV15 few CATSTEGGSPLHF TGTGCCACCAGCACCGAAGGGGGATCACCCCTCCACTTT
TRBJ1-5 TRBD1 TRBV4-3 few CASSQAPTGATIQPQHF TGCGCCAGCAGCCAAGCACCAACAGGGGCCACGATTCAGCCCCAGCATTTT
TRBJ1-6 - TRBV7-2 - CASSFPGSGSPLHF TGTGCCAGCAGCTTCCCAGGGTCTGGATCACCCCTCCACTTT
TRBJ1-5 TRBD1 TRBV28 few CASSSLDRGLLNQHF TGTGCCAGCAGCTCTTTAGACAGGGGACTACTGAACCAGCATTTT
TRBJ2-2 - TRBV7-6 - CASGGGVNTGELFF TGTGCCAGCGGAGGGGGCGTGAACACCGGGGAGCTGTTTTTT
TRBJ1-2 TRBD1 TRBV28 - CASSPPDRNYGYTF TGTGCCAGCAGTCCCCCGGACAGGAACTATGGCTACACCTTC
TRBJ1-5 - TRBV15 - CATSRVMDPSNQPQHF TGTGCCACCAGCAGAGTAATGGACCCTAGCAATCAGCCCCAGCATTTT
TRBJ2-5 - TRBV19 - CATNPGLGETQYF TGTGCCACGAACCCCGGGCTGGGAGAGACCCAGTACTTC
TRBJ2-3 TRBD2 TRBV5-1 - CASSLEAGGPGDTQYF TGCGCCAGCAGCTTGGAAGCGGGAGGGCCGGGGGATACGCAGTATTTT
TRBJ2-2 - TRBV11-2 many CASSLNRLGELFF TGTGCCAGCAGCTTAAACCGACTAGGGGAGCTGTTTTTT
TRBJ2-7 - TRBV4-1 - CASSREPSYEQYF TGCGCCAGCAGCAGGGAACCCTCCTACGAGCAGTACTTC
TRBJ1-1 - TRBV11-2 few CASSLFFAGFKAFF TGTGCCAGCAGCTTATTCTTCGCAGGATTTAAAGCTTTCTTT
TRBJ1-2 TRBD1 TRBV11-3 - CASSAIGTERNYGYTF TGTGCCAGCAGCGCTATTGGGACAGAAAGAAACTATGGCTACACCTTC
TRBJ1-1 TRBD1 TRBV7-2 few CASSYRTGDGTEAFF TGTGCCAGCAGCTACAGGACAGGGGATGGAACTGAAGCTTTCTTT
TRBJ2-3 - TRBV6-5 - CASSQGIGADTQYF TGTGCCAGCAGTCAGGGAATTGGGGCAGATACGCAGTATTTT
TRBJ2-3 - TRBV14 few CASSQRTGIDTQYF TGTGCCAGCAGCCAGCGGACTGGGATAGATACGCAGTATTTT
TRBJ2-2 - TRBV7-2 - CASSWDQNTGELFF TGTGCCAGCAGCTGGGACCAGAACACCGGGGAGCTGTTTTTT
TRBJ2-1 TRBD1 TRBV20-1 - CSARDKDRGANEQFF TGCAGTGCTAGAGATAAGGACAGGGGTGCGAATGAGCAGTTCTTC
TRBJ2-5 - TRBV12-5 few CASGREQTQYF TGTGCTAGTGGACGGGAACAGACCCAGTACTTC
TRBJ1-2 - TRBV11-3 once CASSAGTEAMLSTF TGTGCCAGCAGTGCCGGGACGGAGGCTATGTTAAGTACCTTC
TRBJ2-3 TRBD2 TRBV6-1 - CASSEGSGSASDTQYF TGTGCCAGCAGTGAGGGTAGCGGGAGTGCGTCAGATACGCAGTATTTT
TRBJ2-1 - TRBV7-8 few CASSPTVQKRYNEQFF TGTGCCAGCAGCCCCACCGTGCAGAAACGTTACAATGAGCAGTTCTTC
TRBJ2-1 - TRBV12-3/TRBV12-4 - CATEGRSSYNEQFF TGTGCCACCGAGGGCAGGAGCTCCTACAATGAGCAGTTCTTC
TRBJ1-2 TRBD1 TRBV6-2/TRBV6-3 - CASQTPGQGGNYGYTF TGTGCCAGCCAAACGCCCGGACAGGGTGGGAACTATGGCTACACCTTC
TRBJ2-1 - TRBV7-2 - CASSSGLTANEQFF TGTGCCAGCAGCTCGGGACTTACGGCCAATGAGCAGTTCTTC
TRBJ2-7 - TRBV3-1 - CASSQPRTGYSGYEQYF TGTGCCAGCAGCCAACCTCGCACAGGCTATTCGGGCTACGAGCAGTACTTC
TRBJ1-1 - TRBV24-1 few CATSGSKGGMNTEAFF TGTGCCACCAGTGGGTCCAAGGGTGGCATGAACACTGAAGCTTTCTTT
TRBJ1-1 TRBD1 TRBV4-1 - CASSQGTGTNTEAFF TGCGCCAGCAGCCAGGGGACAGGGACGAACACTGAAGCTTTCTTT
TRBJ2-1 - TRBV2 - CASSFRHTTEGGEQFF TGTGCCAGCAGTTTTCGGCACACTACCGAAGGCGGTGAGCAGTTCTTC
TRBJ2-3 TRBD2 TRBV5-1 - CASSLVAGGGSDTQYF TGCGCCAGCAGCTTGGTAGCGGGAGGAGGTTCCGATACGCAGTATTTT
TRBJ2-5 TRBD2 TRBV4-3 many CASSLTARGGLGETQYF TGCGCCAGCAGTCTCACAGCGAGGGGAGGGTTGGGAGAGACCCAGTACTTC
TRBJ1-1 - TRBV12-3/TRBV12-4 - CASTLGSTEAFF TGTGCCAGCACCTTGGGAAGCACTGAAGCTTTCTTT
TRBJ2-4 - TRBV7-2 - CASSLLGLLAKNIQYF TGTGCCAGCAGCTTACTCGGTCTTCTAGCCAAAAACATTCAGTACTTC
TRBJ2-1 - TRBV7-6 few CASSYLGVHEQFF TGTGCCAGCAGCTACCTGGGGGTGCATGAGCAGTTCTTC
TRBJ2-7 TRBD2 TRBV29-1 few CSVELVGTSRTVGLYEQYF TGCAGCGTTGAGTTGGTGGGGACTAGCCGTACGGTCGGCCTCTACGAGCAGTACTTC
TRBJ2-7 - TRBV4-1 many CASSQERVLGSYEQYF TGCGCCAGCAGCCAAGAGAGAGTCTTAGGCTCCTACGAGCAGTACTTC
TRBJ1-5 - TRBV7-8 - CASSLGRAGNQPQHF TGTGCCAGCAGCTTAGGTAGGGCAGGAAATCAGCCCCAGCATTTT
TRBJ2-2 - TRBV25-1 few CATSGPLYTGELFF TGTGCCACCTCGGGACCGTTATACACCGGGGAGCTGTTTTTT
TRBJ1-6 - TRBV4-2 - CASSQVSAGNSPLHF TGTGCCAGCAGCCAAGTTTCGGCGGGAAATTCACCCCTCCACTTT
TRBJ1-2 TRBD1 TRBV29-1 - CSVGTGGSNYGYTF TGCAGCGTTGGGACAGGAGGGAGCAACTATGGCTACACCTTC
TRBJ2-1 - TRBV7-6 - CASSSGRTRYNEQFF TGTGCCAGCAGCTCGGGACGAACCAGATACAATGAGCAGTTCTTC
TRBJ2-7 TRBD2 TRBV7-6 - CASSSSGAHEQYF TGTGCCAGCAGCTCTAGCGGGGCCCACGAGCAGTACTTC
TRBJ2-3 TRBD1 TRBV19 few CASTGTGTAGTDTQYF TGTGCCAGCACCGGGACAGGGACCGCCGGCACAGATACGCAGTATTTT
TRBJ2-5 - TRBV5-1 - CASSLYSSQETQYF TGCGCCAGCAGCTTGTACAGCTCCCAAGAGACCCAGTACTTC
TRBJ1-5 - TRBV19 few CASSRQDDQPQHF TGTGCCAGTAGCAGACAAGACGATCAGCCCCAGCATTTT
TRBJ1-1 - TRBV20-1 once CSAQSPRGGEAFF TGCAGTGCCCAATCCCCACGGGGGGGCGAAGCTTTCTTT
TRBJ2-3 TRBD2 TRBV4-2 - CASSQFGLADNTDTQYF TGTGCCAGCAGCCAATTCGGACTAGCGGATAACACAGATACGCAGTATTTT
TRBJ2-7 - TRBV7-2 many CASSLYPPARDDYEQYF TGTGCCAGCAGCTTATACCCCCCGGCGCGGGATGATTACGAGCAGTACTTC
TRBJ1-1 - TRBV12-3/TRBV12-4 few CASDPGRNTEAFF TGTGCCAGCGACCCCGGTAGGAACACTGAAGCTTTCTTT
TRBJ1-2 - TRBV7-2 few CASSPDHSNYGYTF TGTGCCAGCAGCCCCGACCATTCTAACTATGGCTACACCTTC
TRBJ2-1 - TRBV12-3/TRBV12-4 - CASSFRANDEQFF TGTGCCAGCAGTTTCCGGGCTAATGATGAGCAGTTCTTC
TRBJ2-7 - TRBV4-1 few CASSQGPGDLYEQYF TGCGCCAGCAGCCAAGGGCCCGGGGATCTTTACGAGCAGTACTTC
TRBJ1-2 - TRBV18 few CASSPGKDGYTF TGTGCCAGCTCACCAGGGAAGGATGGCTACACCTTC
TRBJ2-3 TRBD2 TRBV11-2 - CASSSLGGRTDTQYF TGTGCCAGCAGCTCCCTGGGCGGGAGGACAGATACGCAGTATTTT
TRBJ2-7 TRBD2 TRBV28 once CASSLTTSGRPYEQYF TGTGCCAGCAGTCTGACCACTAGCGGGAGGCCCTACGAGCAGTACTTC
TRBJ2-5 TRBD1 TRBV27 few CASSDRAETQYF TGTGCCAGCAGCGACAGGGCTGAGACCCAGTACTTC
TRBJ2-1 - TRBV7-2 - CASRLRVGGYNEQFF TGTGCCAGCAGACTAAGGGTCGGAGGCTACAATGAGCAGTTCTTC